Detailed here is one T cell receptor beta chain. Its matching antigen is unknown. Germline lookup yields CDR1 MDHEN and CDR2 SYDVKM. CDR3 size: 15 residues. The V end lost 5 bases, the J end lost 0 bases, and 13 bases lay between the germline ends. PCR used 60 Vbeta primers and 13 Jbeta primers. Original data processing: Later, an analysis found 75 million to 100 million unique TCR beta chains, and some 10 million of these were shared. Only in-frame clones appear in the TCRdb table, and some are missing; sequencing was by immunoSEQ multiplex PCR. The V and J calls and the clone size are those of that table, but D and trimming were determined from the DNA. The sample gives some 150,000 clones, approximately 80% of which show up once; about 3.8% is in the top ten. The data originate from a study of cytomegalovirus exposure and HLA in healthy donors. Study-wide findings and caveats: Researchers reportedly found TCR beta sequences accurately predicted most subjects' HLA-A and HLA-B alleles. Associated with HLA alleles at 0.05 false discovery rate in a later analysis were fewer than 20,000 TCR beta sequences. Per a prior analysis, the majority of TCR beta V segments were productive roughly 87% or roughly 30% of the time.

The sequence derives from a man aged 30 to 39 in good health and CMV-seropositive. Sample: PBMCs. This chain links TRBV28 with TRBJ1-2, with D uncertain. CDR3 DNA sequence: TGTGCCAGCAGTAGCCTAGAGGGCACTAACTATGGCTACACCTTC. It encodes CASSSLEGTNYGYTF.